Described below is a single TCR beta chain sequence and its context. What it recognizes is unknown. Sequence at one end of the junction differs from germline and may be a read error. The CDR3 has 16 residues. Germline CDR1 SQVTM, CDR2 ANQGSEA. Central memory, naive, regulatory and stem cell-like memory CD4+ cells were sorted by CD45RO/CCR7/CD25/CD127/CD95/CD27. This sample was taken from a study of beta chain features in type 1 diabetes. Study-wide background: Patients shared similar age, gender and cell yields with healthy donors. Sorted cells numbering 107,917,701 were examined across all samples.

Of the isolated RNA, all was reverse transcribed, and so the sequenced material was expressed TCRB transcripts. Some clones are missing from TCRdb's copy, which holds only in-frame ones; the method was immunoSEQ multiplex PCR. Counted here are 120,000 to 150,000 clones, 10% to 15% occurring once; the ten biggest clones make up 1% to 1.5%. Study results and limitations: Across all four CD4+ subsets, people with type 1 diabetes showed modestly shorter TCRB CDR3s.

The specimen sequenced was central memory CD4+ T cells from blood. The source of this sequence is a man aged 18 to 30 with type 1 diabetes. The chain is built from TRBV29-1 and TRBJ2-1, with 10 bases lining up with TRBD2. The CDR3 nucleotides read TGCAGCGGTGAAGATCGCGATAGCGGGGGGTACAATGAGCAGTTCTTC. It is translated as CSGEDRDSGGYNEQFF.